These 6 T cell receptor beta chains were sequenced from one sample in a study of OX40 agonist ivuxolimab in advanced cancers. Assay: immunoSEQ multiplex PCR; the TCRdb copy retains only in-frame clones and omits some. The sample holds some 44,000 clones, about 79% seen once. The sequencing here drew on CD4+ or CD8+ T cells sorted from blood, taken in a trial of the OX40 agonist ivuxolimab. These receptors all come from an adult with an advanced solid tumor such as melanoma, head and neck, liver or kidney cancer.

For the CDR3, the DNA is TGTGCCAGCAGCTTAGCTTCGGCACGACTTCCCTACGAGCAGTACTTC. This codes for CASSLASARLPYEQYF. The genes are TRBV11-2 and TRBJ2-7, with unresolved D. The CDR3 consists of 16 residues. V gave up 1 base and J gave up 2 bases, with 15 bases separating them. Per the germline V gene, CDR1 is SGHAT and CDR2 is FQNNGV.

The chain recombines TRBV4-3 with TRBJ2-7; TRBD1 matches 10 bases. Per germline, CDR1 LGHNA and CDR2 YSLEER. V shed 0 bases and J 6 bases; nucleotides not matched to a gene: 8. CDR3 length equals 16 residues. The DNA for the CDR3 is TGCGCCAGCAGCCAAGAAGCCGGGACAGGGGACGGCGAGCAGTACTTC. It yields the protein CASSQEAGTGDGEQYF.

V is TRBV5-1 and J is TRBJ2-7; 9 bases line up with TRBD2. CDR1 and CDR2 (germline): SGHRS, YFSETQ. The CDR3 runs to 15 residues. V gave up 7 bases and J gave up 0 bases; unmatched junction bases: 8. DNA for the CDR3: TGCGCCAGCGGACCCCTAGCGGGGAGCTCCTACGAGCAGTACTTC. It translates to CASGPLAGSSYEQYF.

The CDR3 region has the DNA TGTGCCATCAGTGAGTGGGTCAGGGGGGACGAGCAGTACTTC. It yields the protein CAISEWVRGDEQYF. The gene calls are TRBV10-3 and TRBJ2-7, with D perhaps matching TRBD1 (7 bases). The CDR3 is made up of 14 amino acids. Trimming cost V 1 base and J 5 bases, with 12 bases left between them. Germline V CDR1 and CDR2: ENHRY, SYGVKD.

The chain joins TRBV5-1 to TRBJ2-1; 8 positions match TRBD1. V lost 0 bases, J lost 3 bases, and 2 bases stayed unmatched. This CDR3 region has 15 residues. CDR1 and CDR2 from the germline V gene are SGHRS and YFSETQ. This CDR3 is CASSLGGTGYNEQFF. The CDR3 nucleotides are TGCGCCAGCAGCTTGGGTGGGACAGGCTACAATGAGCAGTTCTTC.

The V gene is TRBV7-9, the J gene TRBJ2-1, with D perhaps given as TRBD1 or TRBD2 (6 bases each). This CDR3 is built from 15 residues. The V gene lost 3 bases and the J gene lost 2 bases, with 11 bases spanning the gap. Germline assignment: CDR1 SEHNR and CDR2 FQNEAQ (reference sequence). The CDR3 coding sequence is TGTGCCAGCAGCTTTGGGGGGCGCACCTACAATGAGCAGTTCTTC. Encoded protein: CASSFGGRTYNEQFF.